This T cell receptor (beta chain) was profiled in a study of blood T cell repertoires in COVID-19 (dated by TCRdb to 2019 to 2021). For context, the study as a whole: Samples covering the acute and convalescent phases of COVID-19 were provided by collaborators in the United States, Italy and Spain. The prospective study material was composed of cDNA or gDNA derived from T cells, B-cell-depleted T cells, or PBMCs. Subjects who had been exposed to COVID-19, were actively infected with it, or had recovered from it provided the deeply sampled blood TCRbeta repertoires that made up the dataset. The repertoires were released in a freely available public database meant as a resource for research on the immune response to SARS-CoV-2. Samples came from the ongoing ImmuneRACE study (first 160 participants) plus 1,254 subjects from 6 global collaborators. Nearly every sample came with metadata listing a de-identified subject ID, COVID-19 status, age in years and sex. HLA class I and class II types, where available, came from metadata supplied by the sample provider rather than from assay-based typing.

For this clone: Its antigen is still unknown. No base qualities exist here, and no much larger clone lies one base off it.

TCRbeta CDR3 regions were amplified from genomic DNA using the immunoSEQ Assay, a bias-controlled multiplex PCR. Per the source publication's procedure: The number of nucleated cells in each sample was estimated by amplification of reference gene primers within the assay. To quantify the absolute abundance of each unique TCRbeta CDR3 rearrangement, sequence reads were collapsed and filtered. For each sample, productive Simpson clonality was calculated by taking the square root of Simpson's diversity index across productive rearrangements. Sourced from immuneACCESS, this table was stored by TCRdb with only in-frame sequences that have V and J called. A share of the clones is absent; for the studies checked, an unresolved V gene accounts for under half, and the remainder has no known explanation. The D gene and trimming were derived from the DNA, and the V and J assignments and clone size from that table. The sample table records about 400,000 clones; 86% of these occur just once. The ten most abundant clones make up about 1.5% of the sample.

The collaborating institutions used their own protocols to collect whole blood in K2EDTA tubes. For TCRbeta analysis, collaborator samples were shipped as frozen whole blood, as isolated PBMCs, or as DNA extracted from either sample type. Overall study outcomes, separate from this receptor: How much clinical and demographic metadata was included differed by source and by participant, and the metadata was provided uncurated.

Input material: peripheral blood. The receptor was isolated from a woman aged 25 to 39 with active or convalescent COVID-19.

This receptor carries the CDR3 CASSPTTANYGYTF. The DNA sequence is given as TGTGCCAGCAGCCCGACGACAGCTAACTATGGCTACACCTTC. This receptor chain uses TRBV7-9 and TRBJ1-2, with a tentative D gene TRBD1 over 5 matching bases. Between the V and J ends, shortened by 5 bases and 0 bases respectively, the junction contains 10 bases. CDR1 SEHNR and CDR2 FQNEAQ are derived from the germline V gene (reference sequence). Taken from cysteine to phenylalanine, the CDR3 has 14 residues. Left in the record is the CDR3 DNA by itself, 42 bases read in frame from the first base.